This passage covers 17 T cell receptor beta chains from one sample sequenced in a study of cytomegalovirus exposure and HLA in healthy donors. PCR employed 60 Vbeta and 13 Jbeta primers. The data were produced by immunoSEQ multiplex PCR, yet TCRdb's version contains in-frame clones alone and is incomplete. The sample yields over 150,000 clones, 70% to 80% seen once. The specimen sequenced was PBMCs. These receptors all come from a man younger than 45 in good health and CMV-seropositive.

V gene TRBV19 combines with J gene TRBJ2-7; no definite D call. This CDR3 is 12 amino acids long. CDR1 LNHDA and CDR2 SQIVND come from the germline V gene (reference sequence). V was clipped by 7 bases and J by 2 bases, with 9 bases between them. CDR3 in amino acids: CASMAATYEQYF. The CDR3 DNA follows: TGTGCCAGTATGGCGGCTACCTACGAGCAGTACTTC.

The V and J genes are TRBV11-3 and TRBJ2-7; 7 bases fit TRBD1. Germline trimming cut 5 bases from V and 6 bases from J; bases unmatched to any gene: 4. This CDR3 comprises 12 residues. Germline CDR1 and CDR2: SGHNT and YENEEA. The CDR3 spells CASSDRQGEQYF. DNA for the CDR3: TGTGCCAGCAGCGATCGACAGGGCGAGCAGTACTTC.

CDR3 region: CASSLGGAIYGYTF. CDR3 sequence (DNA): TGTGCCAGCAGTTTAGGCGGTGCTATCTATGGCTACACCTTC. V usage is TRBV27 and J usage is TRBJ1-2; no definite D call. V was shortened by 2 bases and J by 4 bases, with 11 bases between the two germline ends. Looked up from germline, CDR1 is MNHEY and CDR2 is SMNVEV (reference sequence). The CDR3 extends over 14 amino acids.

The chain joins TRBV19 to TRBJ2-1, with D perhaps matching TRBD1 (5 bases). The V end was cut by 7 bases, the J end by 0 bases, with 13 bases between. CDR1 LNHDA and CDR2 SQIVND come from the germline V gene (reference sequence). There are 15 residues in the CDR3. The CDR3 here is CASTPTDSSYNEQFF. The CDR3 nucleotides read TGTGCCAGTACCCCGACAGATAGCTCCTACAATGAGCAGTTCTTC.

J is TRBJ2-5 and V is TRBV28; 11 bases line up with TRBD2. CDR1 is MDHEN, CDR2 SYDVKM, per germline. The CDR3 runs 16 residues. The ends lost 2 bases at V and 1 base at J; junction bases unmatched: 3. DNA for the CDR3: TGTGCCAGCAGTTTAACTAGCGGGAGAATCCAAGAGACCCAGTACTTC. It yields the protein CASSLTSGRIQETQYF.

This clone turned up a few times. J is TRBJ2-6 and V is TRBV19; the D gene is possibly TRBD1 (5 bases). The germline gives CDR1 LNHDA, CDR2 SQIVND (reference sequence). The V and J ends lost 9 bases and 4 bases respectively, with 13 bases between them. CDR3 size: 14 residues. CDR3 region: CASARGSGANVLTF. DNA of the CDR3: TGTGCCAGCGCAAGGGGATCCGGGGCCAACGTCCTGACTTTC.

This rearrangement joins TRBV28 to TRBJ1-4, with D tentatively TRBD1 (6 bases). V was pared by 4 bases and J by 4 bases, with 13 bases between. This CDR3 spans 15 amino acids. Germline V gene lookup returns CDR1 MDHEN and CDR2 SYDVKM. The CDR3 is CASSSLQGRNEKLFF. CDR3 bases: TGTGCCAGCAGTTCCCTTCAGGGGCGTAATGAAAAACTGTTTTTT. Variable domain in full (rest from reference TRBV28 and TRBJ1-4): DVKVTQSSRYLVKRTGEKVFLECVQDMDHENMFWYRQDPGLGLRLIYFSYDVKMKEKGDIPEGYSVSREKKERFSLILESASTNQTSMYLCASSSLQGRNEKLFFGSGTQLSVL.

CDR3 sequence: CASSPPGTGETYEQYF. CDR3 nucleotide sequence: TGTGCCAGTAGCCCTCCCGGAACAGGGGAAACCTACGAGCAGTACTTC. The rearrangement links TRBV19 to TRBJ2-7; 7 bases align to TRBD1. Germline V gene sequence: CDR1 LNHDA, CDR2 SQIVND (reference sequence). The J segment lost 2 bases and the V segment lost 6 bases, leaving 13 bases of the junction unmatched. CDR3 size: 16 residues.

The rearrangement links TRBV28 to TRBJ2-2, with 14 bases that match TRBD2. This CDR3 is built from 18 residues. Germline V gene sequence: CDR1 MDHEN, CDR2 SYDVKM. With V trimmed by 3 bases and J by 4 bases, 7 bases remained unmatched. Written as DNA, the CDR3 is TGTGCCAGCAGTTTCTCAGGACTAGCGGGAGGTGGCACCGGGGAGCTGTTTTTT. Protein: CASSFSGLAGGGTGELFF.

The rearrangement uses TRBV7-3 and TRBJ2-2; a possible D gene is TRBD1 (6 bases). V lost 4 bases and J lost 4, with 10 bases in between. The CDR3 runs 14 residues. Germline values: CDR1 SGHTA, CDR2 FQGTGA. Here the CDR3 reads CASSSQGSTGELFF. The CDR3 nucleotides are TGTGCCAGCAGCTCACAGGGTAGCACCGGGGAGCTGTTTTTT.

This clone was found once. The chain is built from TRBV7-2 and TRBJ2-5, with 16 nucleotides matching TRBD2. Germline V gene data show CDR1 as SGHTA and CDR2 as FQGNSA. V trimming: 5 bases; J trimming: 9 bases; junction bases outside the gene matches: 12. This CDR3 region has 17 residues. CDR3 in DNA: TGTGCCAGCAGCCCGGGACTAGCGGGAGGGGCTGGCAGGGCCCAGTACTTC. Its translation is CASSPGLAGGAGRAQYF.

Written as DNA, the CDR3 is TGTGCCAGCAGTGTCACCGGGACAGCCCAGAACACTGAAGCTTTCTTT. Protein sequence: CASSVTGTAQNTEAFF. V and J are TRBV27 and TRBJ1-1, with TRBD1 identical over 7 bases. CDR3 length: 16 residues. CDR1 and CDR2 (germline): MNHEY, SMNVEV (reference sequence). The J segment lost 1 base and the V segment lost 5 bases, leaving 10 bases of the junction unmatched.

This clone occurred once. The CDR3 reads CASSVDPGGTYEQYF. DNA of the CDR3: TGTGCCAGCAGCGTAGATCCAGGCGGGACCTACGAGCAGTACTTC. The genes are TRBV9 and TRBJ2-7, with D maybe TRBD2 (6 bases). Germline assignment: CDR1 SGDLS and CDR2 YYNGEE. CDR3 length: 15 residues. Trimming removed 0 bases at V and 2 bases at J, with 12 bases between.

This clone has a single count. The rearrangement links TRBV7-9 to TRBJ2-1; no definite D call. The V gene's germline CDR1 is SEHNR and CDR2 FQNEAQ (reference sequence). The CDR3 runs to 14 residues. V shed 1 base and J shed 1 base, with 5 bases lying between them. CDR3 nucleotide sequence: TGTGCCAGCAGCTTAGTGTCATCCTACAATGAGCAGTTCTTC. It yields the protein CASSLVSSYNEQFF.

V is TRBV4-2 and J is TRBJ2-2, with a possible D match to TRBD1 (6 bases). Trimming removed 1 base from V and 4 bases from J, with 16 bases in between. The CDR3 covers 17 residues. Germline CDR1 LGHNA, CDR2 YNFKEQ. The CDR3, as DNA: TGTGCCAGCAGCCAAGGTACAGGGTGGGTAACCACCGGGGAGCTGTTTTTT. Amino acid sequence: CASSQGTGWVTTGELFF.

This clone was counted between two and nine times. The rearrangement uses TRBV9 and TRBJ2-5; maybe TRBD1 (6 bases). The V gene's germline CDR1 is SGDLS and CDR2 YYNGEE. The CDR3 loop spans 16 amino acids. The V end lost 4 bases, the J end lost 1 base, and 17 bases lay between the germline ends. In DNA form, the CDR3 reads TGTGCCAGCAGCCCGGGACAACGAGCTACCCAAGAGACCCAGTACTTC. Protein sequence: CASSPGQRATQETQYF.

The CDR3 is CASPPTGITSDTQYF. DNA for the CDR3: TGTGCCAGCCCCCCGACAGGGATTACCTCAGATACGCAGTATTTT. The rearrangement uses TRBV28 and TRBJ2-3; TRBD1 agrees at 7 bases. With V trimmed by 8 bases and J by 4 bases, 12 bases remained unmatched. This CDR3 spans 15 amino acids. Germline loops: CDR1 MDHEN, CDR2 SYDVKM.